Following are 10 T cell receptor beta chains from one sample sequenced in a study of CD8 T cells in ankylosing spondylitis. TCRdb itself ran the 5' RACE reads through MiXCR, one entry per CDR3 protein. The sample contains under 300,000 distinct CDR3 sequences, roughly 10% of which appear only once. The sequencing input was blood, either unsorted or a sorted T cell fraction (not recorded which). All receptors come from a male donor with ankylosing spondylitis or in good health (not recorded which).

This clonotype appeared a few times. This rearrangement joins TRBV21-1 to TRBJ2-7; the table's D call of TRBD2 was not tested on the DNA. TRBV21-1 is marked as a pseudogene. The CDR3 is 19 residues long. CDR3 in amino acids: CASSKVCVGQRHSSYEQYF. CDR3 nucleotide sequence: TGTGCCAGCAGCAAAGTTTGTGTAGGGCAGCGTCACAGCTCCTACGAGCAGTACTTC.

This clonotype showed up many times. This rearrangement joins TRBV12-3 or TRBV12-4 to TRBJ2-4; D might be TRBD1 (5 bases). V was trimmed by 1 base and J by 6 bases, leaving 10 bases between them. This CDR3 has 14 amino acids. This CDR3 is CASSLEFDRNIQYF. As DNA, the CDR3 is TGTGCCAGCAGTTTAGAGTTTGACAGAAACATTCAGTACTTC.

This clonotype was detected many times. The CDR3, as DNA: TGTGCCAGCGGAGCCGGGGGCCAGGGACTAGCGGGAGGGCTGTTCTTC. Residues: CASGAGGQGLAGGLFF. The rearrangement uses TRBV7-8 and TRBJ2-1; 16 bases match TRBD2. The germline V gene encodes CDR1 SGHVS and CDR2 FQNEAQ. The J segment lost 15 bases and the V segment lost 8 bases, leaving 16 bases of the junction unmatched. The CDR3 is 16 amino acids.

Ten or more counts support this clonotype. This chain uses TRBV29-1 with TRBJ2-3; tentatively, D is TRBD2 (7 bases). Germline CDR1 and CDR2: SQVTM and ANQGSEA. The CDR3 has 14 residues. Deletions cut 4 bases from V and 2 bases from J, with 13 bases between. Here the CDR3 reads CSVGGGDNTDTQYF. The CDR3 region has the DNA TGCAGCGTTGGGGGGGGCGATAACACAGATACGCAGTATTTT.

This clonotype was observed a handful of times. The chain links TRBV7-2 to TRBJ2-1; D is uncertain. V was pared by 5 bases and J by 6 bases, with 14 bases between. The CDR3 totals 14 residues. Germline-derived CDR1 and CDR2 are SGHTA and FQGNSA. DNA for the CDR3: TGTGCCAGCAGCGGCGACGTGGCTTCCAATGAGCAGTTCTTC. This translates into CASSGDVASNEQFF.

The CDR3 spells CASSFDQGQLGGYTF. The CDR3 region has the DNA TGCGCCAGCAGCTTCGATCAGGGTCAACTTGGTGGCTACACCTTC. The genes are TRBV5-1 and TRBJ1-2; D possibly corresponds to TRBD1 (5 bases). V lost 2 bases and J 7 bases, leaving 18 bases between the germline ends. The length of the CDR3 is 15 residues. Germline loops: CDR1 SGHRS, CDR2 YFSETQ.

V gene TRBV27 combines with J gene TRBJ2-4, with D tentatively TRBD1 or TRBD2 (5 bases each). Germline V gene sequence: CDR1 MNHEY, CDR2 SMNVEV (reference sequence). The CDR3 covers 18 residues. Between the trimmed V and J ends, which lost 8 bases and 0 bases, there was a span of 23 bases. The CDR3 sequence: CASRAGTSVDPAKNIQYF. The CDR3, as DNA: TGTGCCAGCCGGGCCGGGACCAGCGTCGACCCAGCCAAAAACATTCAGTACTTC.

A few counts support this clonotype. This chain uses TRBV2 with TRBJ2-7, with TRBD2 matching over 7 bases. The CDR3 is made up of 13 amino acids. J was trimmed by 8 bases and V by 3 bases; bases with no gene match: 7. Germline V gene data show CDR1 as SNHLY and CDR2 as FYNNEI. The CDR3 DNA is TGTGCCAGCAGTGAGTGGACTAGAGATAAGCAGTACTTC. Translation gives CASSEWTRDKQYF.

This clonotype was seen ten or more times. The CDR3 region has the DNA TGCGCCAGCAGCTTGGAGGCGGGAATCCAAGGCTACACCTTC. This translates into CASSLEAGIQGYTF. This rearrangement joins TRBV5-1 to TRBJ1-2; D unresolved. Germline V gene lookup returns CDR1 SGHRS and CDR2 YFSETQ. With 0 bases removed from V and 8 bases from J, the gap between germline ends came to 14 bases. The CDR3 extends over 14 amino acids.

This clonotype was seen at least ten times. This chain connects TRBV4-1 to TRBJ2-4; D is perhaps TRBD1 (5 bases). The CDR3 consists of 13 residues. In germline, CDR1 is MGHRA, CDR2 YSYEKL. V shed 8 bases and J shed 3 bases, with 11 bases lying between them. The CDR3 region is CASRDSDKNIQYF. CDR3 DNA sequence: TGCGCCAGCCGCGACAGTGACAAAAACATTCAGTACTTC.